These 7 T cell receptor beta chains share one sample of origin, sequenced in a study of blood T cell repertoires in COVID-19. Generated by immunoSEQ multiplex PCR, the TCRdb table keeps only in-frame clones and is missing some. The sample includes over 70,000 clones, around 91% seen only once; the top ten take roughly 7%. Sequenced sample: peripheral blood. These receptors originate from a man younger than 30 with COVID-19, enrolled during active disease.

The DNA of the CDR3 is TGTGCCAGCACCGAGGGAAGGAACACCGGGGAGCTGTTTTTT. Translating it yields CASTEGRNTGELFF. The V and J genes are TRBV13 and TRBJ2-2, with a possible D match to TRBD2 (5 bases). CDR1 is PRHDT and CDR2 is FYEKMQ in the germline V gene (reference sequence). The V and J ends lost 7 bases and 1 base respectively, with 10 bases between them. The CDR3 loop spans 14 amino acids. Full variable domain (outside the CDR3, taken from reference TRBV13 and TRBJ2-2): AAGVIQSPRHLIKEKRETATLKCYPIPRHDTVYWYQQGPGQDPQFLISFYEKMQSDKGSIPDRFSAQQFSDYHSELNMSSLELGDSALYFCASTEGRNTGELFFGEGSRLTVL.

This chain uses TRBV9 with TRBJ2-6, with 7 bases fitting TRBD1. Germline V gene sequence: CDR1 SGDLS, CDR2 YYNGEE. Trimming cost V 3 bases and J 0 bases; bases outside gene matches: 6. The CDR3 totals 17 residues. CDR3 nucleotide sequence: TGTGCCAGCAGCGAGGGGACAGTTAGCTCTGGGGCCAACGTCCTGACTTTC. Translation gives CASSEGTVSSGANVLTF. Variable domain in full (rest from reference TRBV9 and TRBJ2-6): DSGVTQTPKHLITATGQRVTLRCSPRSGDLSVYWYQQSLDQGLQFLIQYYNGEERAKGNILERFSAQQFPDLHSELNLSSLELGDSALYFCASSEGTVSSGANVLTFGAGSRLTVL.

The chain employs TRBV13 and TRBJ1-3, with D possibly matching TRBD1 (5 bases). Looked up from germline, CDR1 is PRHDT and CDR2 is FYEKMQ (reference sequence). V lost 4 bases and J 3 bases, leaving 10 bases between the germline ends. The CDR3 loop spans 14 amino acids. CDR3 nucleotide sequence: TGTGCCAGCAGCTCCAGGGTCGGTGGAAACACCATATATTTT. It yields the protein CASSSRVGGNTIYF. Full variable domain (outside the CDR3, taken from reference TRBV13 and TRBJ1-3): AAGVIQSPRHLIKEKRETATLKCYPIPRHDTVYWYQQGPGQDPQFLISFYEKMQSDKGSIPDRFSAQQFSDYHSELNMSSLELGDSALYFCASSSRVGGNTIYFGEGSWLTVV.

This chain links TRBV6-6 with TRBJ2-1; 9 bases are shared with TRBD1. J was trimmed by 1 base and V by 5 bases; bases with no gene match: 12. Germline V CDR1 and CDR2: MNHNY, SVGAGI (reference sequence). The CDR3 has 18 residues. As DNA, the CDR3 is TGTGCCAGCAGTCTGACAGGGGGTGGTCCTTTATCCTACAATGAGCAGTTCTTC. It codes for CASSLTGGGPLSYNEQFF.

J is TRBJ1-5 and V is TRBV19; 7 bases are shared with TRBD1. Per germline, CDR1 LNHDA and CDR2 SQIVND (reference sequence). This CDR3 is built from 14 residues. V lost 7 bases to trimming and J lost 5 bases; unmatched junction nucleotides: 8. CDR3 loop: CASNGDRSHQPQHF. The CDR3 nucleotides are TGTGCCAGTAATGGGGACAGAAGCCATCAGCCCCAGCATTTT.

On this clone: In the same sample, other DNA sequences code for this CDR3. CDR3 protein: CASSSRTYEQYF. In nucleotides, the CDR3 is TGTGCCAGCAGTTCCCGGACTTACGAGCAGTACTTC. The chain employs TRBV28 and TRBJ2-7, with D perhaps TRBD2 (5 bases). In germline, CDR1 is MDHEN, CDR2 SYDVKM. V lost 4 bases and J 4 bases, leaving 8 bases between the germline ends. The CDR3 length is 12 residues.

J is TRBJ1-2 and V is TRBV30, with unresolved D. Germline V gene lookup returns CDR1 GTSNPN and CDR2 SVGIG (reference sequence). The V end lost 4 bases, the J end lost 1 base, and 13 bases lay between the germline ends. The CDR3 runs 14 residues. The chain's CDR3 is CAWKPTGVNYGYTF. The CDR3, as DNA: TGTGCCTGGAAGCCCACCGGGGTTAACTATGGCTACACCTTC.